The T cell receptor (beta chain) under discussion was sequenced for a study of blood T cell repertoires in COVID-19. Overall study: Samples taken during acute and convalescent COVID-19 were collected in the United States, Italy and Spain.

Method: immunoSEQ multiplex PCR; TCRdb's copy keeps in-frame clones and lacks some. The repertoire holds about 210,000 clones, with roughly nine tenths as singletons. This CDR3 region has 15 residues. Looked up from germline, CDR1 is LNHNV and CDR2 is YYDKDF (reference sequence). V lost 3 bases to trimming and J lost 8 bases; unmatched junction nucleotides: 8. Input material: peripheral blood. The chain joins TRBV15 to TRBJ2-1; TRBD1 aligns across 9 bases. The sequence derives from a man under 40 with acute or convalescent COVID-19. The CDR3 sequence is CATSSYTGGNDEQFF. CDR3 nucleotide sequence: TGTGCCACCAGCAGCTACACAGGGGGCAACGATGAGCAGTTCTTC.